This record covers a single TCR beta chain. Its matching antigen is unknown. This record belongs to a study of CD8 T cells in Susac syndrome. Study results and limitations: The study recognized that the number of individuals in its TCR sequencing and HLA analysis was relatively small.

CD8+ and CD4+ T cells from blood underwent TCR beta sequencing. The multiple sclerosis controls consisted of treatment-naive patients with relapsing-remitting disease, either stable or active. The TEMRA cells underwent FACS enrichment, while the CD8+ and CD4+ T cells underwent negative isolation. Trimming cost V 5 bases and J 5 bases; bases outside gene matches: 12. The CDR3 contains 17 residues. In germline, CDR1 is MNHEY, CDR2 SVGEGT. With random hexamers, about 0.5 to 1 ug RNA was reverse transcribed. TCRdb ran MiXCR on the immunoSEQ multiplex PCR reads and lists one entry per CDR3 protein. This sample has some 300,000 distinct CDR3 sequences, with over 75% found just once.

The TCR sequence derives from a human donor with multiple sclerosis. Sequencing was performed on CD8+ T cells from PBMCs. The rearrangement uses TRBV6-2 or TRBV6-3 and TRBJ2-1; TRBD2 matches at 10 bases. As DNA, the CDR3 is TGTGCCAGCAGTCAGAAACCGGGACTAGCGCCAAACAATGAGCAGTTCTTC. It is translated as CASSQKPGLAPNNEQFF.